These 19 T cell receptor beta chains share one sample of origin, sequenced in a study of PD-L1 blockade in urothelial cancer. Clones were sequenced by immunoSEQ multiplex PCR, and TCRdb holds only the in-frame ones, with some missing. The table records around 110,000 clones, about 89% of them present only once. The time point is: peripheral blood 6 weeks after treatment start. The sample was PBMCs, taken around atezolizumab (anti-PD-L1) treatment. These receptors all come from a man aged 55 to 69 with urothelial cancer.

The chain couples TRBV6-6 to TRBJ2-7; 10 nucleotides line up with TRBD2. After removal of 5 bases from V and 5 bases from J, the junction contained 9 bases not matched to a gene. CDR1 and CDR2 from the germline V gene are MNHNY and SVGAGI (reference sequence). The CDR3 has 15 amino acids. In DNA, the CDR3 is TGTGCCAGCAGTCCCCGGTCTAGCGGGAGTGACGAGCAGTACTTC. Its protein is CASSPRSSGSDEQYF.

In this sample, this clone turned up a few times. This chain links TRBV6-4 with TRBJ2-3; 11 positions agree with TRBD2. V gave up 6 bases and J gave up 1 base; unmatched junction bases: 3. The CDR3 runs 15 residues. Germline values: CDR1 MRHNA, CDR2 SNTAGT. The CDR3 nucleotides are TGTGCCAGCAGCCTAGCGGGGGGTGGCACAGATACGCAGTATTTT. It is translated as CASSLAGGGTDTQYF.

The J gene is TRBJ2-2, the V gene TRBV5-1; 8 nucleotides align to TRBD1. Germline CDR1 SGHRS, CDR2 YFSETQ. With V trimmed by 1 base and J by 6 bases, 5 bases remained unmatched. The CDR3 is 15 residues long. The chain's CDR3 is CASSLTAGGSGELFF. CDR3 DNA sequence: TGCGCCAGCAGCTTGACGGCAGGGGGCTCCGGGGAGCTGTTTTTT. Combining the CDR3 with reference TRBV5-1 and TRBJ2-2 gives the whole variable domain KAGVTQTPRYLIKTRGQQVTLSCSPISGHRSVSWYQQTPGQGLQFLFEYFSETQRNKGNFPGRFSGRQFSNSRSEMNVSTLELGDSALYLCASSLTAGGSGELFFGEGSRLTVL.

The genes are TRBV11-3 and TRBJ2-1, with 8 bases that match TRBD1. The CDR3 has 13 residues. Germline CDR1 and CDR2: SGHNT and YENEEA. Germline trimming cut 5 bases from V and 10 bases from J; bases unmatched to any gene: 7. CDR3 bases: TGTGCCAGCAGCCTCGGACAGGGTAGCGAGCAGTTCTTC. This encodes CASSLGQGSEQFF.

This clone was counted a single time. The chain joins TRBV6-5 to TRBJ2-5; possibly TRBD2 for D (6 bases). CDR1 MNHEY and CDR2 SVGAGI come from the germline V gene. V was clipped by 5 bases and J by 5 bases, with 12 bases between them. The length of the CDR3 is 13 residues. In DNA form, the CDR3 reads TGTGCCAGCAGTCCCGGGACTGTCGAGACCCAGTACTTC. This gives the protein CASSPGTVETQYF.

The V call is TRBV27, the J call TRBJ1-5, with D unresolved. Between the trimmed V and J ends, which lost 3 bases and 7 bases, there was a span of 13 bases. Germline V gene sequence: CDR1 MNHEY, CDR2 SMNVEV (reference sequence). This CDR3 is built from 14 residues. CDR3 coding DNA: TGTGCCAGCAGTTTCCGAGGGAGCTGGCAGCCCCAGCATTTT. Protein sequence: CASSFRGSWQPQHF.

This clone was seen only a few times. This CDR3 reads CASSIDRGTFF. The CDR3 DNA is TGTGCCAGTAGTATAGACAGGGGAACTTTCTTT. The gene calls are TRBV19 and TRBJ1-1; weak D call: TRBD1 (6 bases). The germline gives CDR1 LNHDA, CDR2 SQIVND (reference sequence). The CDR3 is 11 amino acids. Trimming stripped 0 bases from V and 12 bases from J, with 8 bases between. Full variable domain (missing parts from reference TRBV19 and TRBJ1-1): DGGITQSPKYLFRKEGQNVTLSCEQNLNHDAMYWYRQDPGQGLRLIYYSQIVNDFQKGDIAEGYSVSREKKESFPLTVTSAQKNPTAFYLCASSIDRGTFFGQGTRLTVV.

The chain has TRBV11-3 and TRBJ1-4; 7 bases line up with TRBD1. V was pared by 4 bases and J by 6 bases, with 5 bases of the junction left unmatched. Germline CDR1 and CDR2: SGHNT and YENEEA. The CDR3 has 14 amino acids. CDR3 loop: CASSSGTEYEKLFF. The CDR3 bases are TGTGCCAGCAGCTCCGGGACAGAATATGAAAAACTGTTTTTT.

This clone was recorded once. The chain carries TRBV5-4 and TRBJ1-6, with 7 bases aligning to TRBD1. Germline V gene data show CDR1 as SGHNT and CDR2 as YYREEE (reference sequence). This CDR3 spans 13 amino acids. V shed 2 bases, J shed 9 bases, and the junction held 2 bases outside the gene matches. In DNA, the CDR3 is TGTGCCAGCAGCTTTGACAGGGTTTCACCCCTCCACTTT. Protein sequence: CASSFDRVSPLHF.

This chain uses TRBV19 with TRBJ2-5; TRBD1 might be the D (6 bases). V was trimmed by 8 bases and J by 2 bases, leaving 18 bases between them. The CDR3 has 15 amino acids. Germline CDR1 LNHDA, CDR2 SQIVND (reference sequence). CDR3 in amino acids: CASRSMTGAQETQYF. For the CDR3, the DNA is TGTGCCAGTCGGAGTATGACAGGCGCGCAAGAGACCCAGTACTTC.

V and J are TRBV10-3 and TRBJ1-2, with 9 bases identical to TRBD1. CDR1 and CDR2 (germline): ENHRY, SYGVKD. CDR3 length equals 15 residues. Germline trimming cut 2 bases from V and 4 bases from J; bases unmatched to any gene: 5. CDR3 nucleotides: TGTGCCATCAGTGAGGGTACAGGGGGCAGCTATGGCTACACCTTC. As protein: CAISEGTGGSYGYTF.

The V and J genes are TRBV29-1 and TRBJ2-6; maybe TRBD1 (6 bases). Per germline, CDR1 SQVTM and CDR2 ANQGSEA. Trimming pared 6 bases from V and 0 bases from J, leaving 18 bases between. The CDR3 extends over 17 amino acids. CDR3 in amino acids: CSVVQGYGSSGANVLTF. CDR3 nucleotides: TGCAGCGTGGTACAGGGATATGGAAGCTCTGGGGCCAACGTCCTGACTTTC.

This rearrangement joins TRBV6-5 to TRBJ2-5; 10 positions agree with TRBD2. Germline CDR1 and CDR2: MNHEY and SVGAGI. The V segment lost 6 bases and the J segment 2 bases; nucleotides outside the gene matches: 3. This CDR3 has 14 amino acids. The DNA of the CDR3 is TGTGCCAGCAGCGGACTAGCGGCTCAAGAGACCCAGTACTTC. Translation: CASSGLAAQETQYF.

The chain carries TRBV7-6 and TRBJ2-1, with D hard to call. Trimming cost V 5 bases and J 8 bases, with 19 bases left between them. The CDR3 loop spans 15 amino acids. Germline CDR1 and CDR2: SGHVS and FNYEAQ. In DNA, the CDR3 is TGTGCCAGCAGCCTCTCCGCCGTAGGTCTAGATGAGCAGTTCTTC. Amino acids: CASSLSAVGLDEQFF.

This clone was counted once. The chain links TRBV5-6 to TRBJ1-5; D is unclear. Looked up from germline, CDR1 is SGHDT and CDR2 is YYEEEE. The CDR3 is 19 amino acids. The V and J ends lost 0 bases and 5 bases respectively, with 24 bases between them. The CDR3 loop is CASSLGPFGRGQVHQPQHF. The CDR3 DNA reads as TGTGCCAGCAGCTTGGGACCCTTCGGTCGAGGGCAGGTCCATCAGCCCCAGCATTTT. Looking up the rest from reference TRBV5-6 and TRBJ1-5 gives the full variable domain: DAGVTQSPTHLIKTRGQQVTLRCSPKSGHDTVSWYQQALGQGPQFIFQYYEEEERQRGNFPDRFSGHQFPNYSSELNVNALLLGDSALYLCASSLGPFGRGQVHQPQHFGDGTRLSIL.

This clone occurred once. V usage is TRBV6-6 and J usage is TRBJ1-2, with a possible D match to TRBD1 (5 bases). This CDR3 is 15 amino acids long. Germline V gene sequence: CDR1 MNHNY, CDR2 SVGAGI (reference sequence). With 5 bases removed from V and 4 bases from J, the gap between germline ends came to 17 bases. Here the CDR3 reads CASSHDDWGLYGYTF. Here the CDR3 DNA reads TGTGCCAGCAGTCACGACGATTGGGGCCTCTATGGCTACACCTTC.

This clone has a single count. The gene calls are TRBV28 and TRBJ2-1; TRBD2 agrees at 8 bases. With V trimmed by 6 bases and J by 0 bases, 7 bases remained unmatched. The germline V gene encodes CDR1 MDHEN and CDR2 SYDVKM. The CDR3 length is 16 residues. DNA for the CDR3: TGTGCCAGCAGCACGACTAGCGCAAGCTCCTACAATGAGCAGTTCTTC. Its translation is CASSTTSASSYNEQFF. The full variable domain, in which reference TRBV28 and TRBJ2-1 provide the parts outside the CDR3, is DVKVTQSSRYLVKRTGEKVFLECVQDMDHENMFWYRQDPGLGLRLIYFSYDVKMKEKGDIPEGYSVSREKKERFSLILESASTNQTSMYLCASSTTSASSYNEQFFGPGTRLTVL.

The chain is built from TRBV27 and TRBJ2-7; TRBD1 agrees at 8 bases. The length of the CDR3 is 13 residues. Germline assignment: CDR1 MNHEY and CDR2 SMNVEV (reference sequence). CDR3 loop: CATSDRASYEQYF. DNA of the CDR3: TGTGCTACCTCGGACAGGGCCTCCTACGAGCAGTACTTC.

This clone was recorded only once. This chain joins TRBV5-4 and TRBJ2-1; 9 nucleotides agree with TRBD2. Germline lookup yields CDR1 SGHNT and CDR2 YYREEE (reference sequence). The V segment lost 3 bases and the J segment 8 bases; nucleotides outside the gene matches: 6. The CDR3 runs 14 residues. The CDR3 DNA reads TGTGCCAGCAGCTCGGGAGGGACTAGCCATGAGCAGTTCTTC. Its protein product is CASSSGGTSHEQFF.